This TCR beta chain was retrieved from a study of blood T cell repertoires in COVID-19. About the research overall: From the United States, Italy and Spain came samples of acute and convalescent COVID-19. The analysed material was cDNA or gDNA that came from T cells, B-cell-depleted T cells, or PBMCs.

In the original workflow: Nucleated cell number was recorded as an estimate derived from reference gene primer amplification. TCRdb's table, derived via immunoSEQ multiplex PCR, lists solely in-frame clones and lacks some. Clonal size and the V and J genes are those of that table, whereas D and trimming came from the DNA. The repertoire holds under 200,000 clones, just over 85% seen once, with about 8.2% in the top ten. The CDR3 is 15 residues long. Trimming removed 0 bases at V and 4 bases at J, with 13 bases between. Germline V lookup: CDR1 SGHKS, CDR2 YYEKEE (reference sequence). The V gene is TRBV5-5, the J gene TRBJ1-2, with D uncertain. The origin of this receptor is a man in his 60s with acute or convalescent COVID-19. Specimen: peripheral blood. CDR3 loop: CASSLAGGQVYGYTF. CDR3 sequence (DNA): TGTGCCAGCAGCTTGGCCGGTGGGCAGGTCTATGGCTACACCTTC.